This TCR beta chain was identified during a study of blood T cell repertoires in COVID-19. Study as a whole: COVID-19 samples collected from the United States, Italy and Spain covered acute and convalescent phases. T cells, B-cell-depleted T cells, or PBMCs provided the cDNA or gDNA that served as material.

CDR1 is SEHNR and CDR2 is FQNEAQ in the germline V gene (reference sequence). The germline V and J ends were trimmed by 5 bases and 3 bases, with 14 bases remaining between them. This CDR3 has 15 amino acids. At least ten counts were recorded for this clone. In the source study's methods: How many nucleated cells were present was estimated from reference gene primer amplification. Profiled with immunoSEQ multiplex PCR; TCRdb holds only in-frame clones, not every one. Clone size and V and J calls were adopted from that table, with D and trimming inferred from the DNA. The table includes some 170,000 clones, approximately 78% detected once.

This sequence originates from a human donor in a cohort sampled during active COVID-19. This rearrangement joins TRBV7-9 to TRBJ2-1; D is possibly TRBD2 (5 bases). Sequenced sample: peripheral blood. The CDR3: CASSRNLRDYNEQFF. CDR3 DNA sequence: TGTGCCAGCAGCCGGAACCTCCGGGACTACAATGAGCAGTTCTTC.